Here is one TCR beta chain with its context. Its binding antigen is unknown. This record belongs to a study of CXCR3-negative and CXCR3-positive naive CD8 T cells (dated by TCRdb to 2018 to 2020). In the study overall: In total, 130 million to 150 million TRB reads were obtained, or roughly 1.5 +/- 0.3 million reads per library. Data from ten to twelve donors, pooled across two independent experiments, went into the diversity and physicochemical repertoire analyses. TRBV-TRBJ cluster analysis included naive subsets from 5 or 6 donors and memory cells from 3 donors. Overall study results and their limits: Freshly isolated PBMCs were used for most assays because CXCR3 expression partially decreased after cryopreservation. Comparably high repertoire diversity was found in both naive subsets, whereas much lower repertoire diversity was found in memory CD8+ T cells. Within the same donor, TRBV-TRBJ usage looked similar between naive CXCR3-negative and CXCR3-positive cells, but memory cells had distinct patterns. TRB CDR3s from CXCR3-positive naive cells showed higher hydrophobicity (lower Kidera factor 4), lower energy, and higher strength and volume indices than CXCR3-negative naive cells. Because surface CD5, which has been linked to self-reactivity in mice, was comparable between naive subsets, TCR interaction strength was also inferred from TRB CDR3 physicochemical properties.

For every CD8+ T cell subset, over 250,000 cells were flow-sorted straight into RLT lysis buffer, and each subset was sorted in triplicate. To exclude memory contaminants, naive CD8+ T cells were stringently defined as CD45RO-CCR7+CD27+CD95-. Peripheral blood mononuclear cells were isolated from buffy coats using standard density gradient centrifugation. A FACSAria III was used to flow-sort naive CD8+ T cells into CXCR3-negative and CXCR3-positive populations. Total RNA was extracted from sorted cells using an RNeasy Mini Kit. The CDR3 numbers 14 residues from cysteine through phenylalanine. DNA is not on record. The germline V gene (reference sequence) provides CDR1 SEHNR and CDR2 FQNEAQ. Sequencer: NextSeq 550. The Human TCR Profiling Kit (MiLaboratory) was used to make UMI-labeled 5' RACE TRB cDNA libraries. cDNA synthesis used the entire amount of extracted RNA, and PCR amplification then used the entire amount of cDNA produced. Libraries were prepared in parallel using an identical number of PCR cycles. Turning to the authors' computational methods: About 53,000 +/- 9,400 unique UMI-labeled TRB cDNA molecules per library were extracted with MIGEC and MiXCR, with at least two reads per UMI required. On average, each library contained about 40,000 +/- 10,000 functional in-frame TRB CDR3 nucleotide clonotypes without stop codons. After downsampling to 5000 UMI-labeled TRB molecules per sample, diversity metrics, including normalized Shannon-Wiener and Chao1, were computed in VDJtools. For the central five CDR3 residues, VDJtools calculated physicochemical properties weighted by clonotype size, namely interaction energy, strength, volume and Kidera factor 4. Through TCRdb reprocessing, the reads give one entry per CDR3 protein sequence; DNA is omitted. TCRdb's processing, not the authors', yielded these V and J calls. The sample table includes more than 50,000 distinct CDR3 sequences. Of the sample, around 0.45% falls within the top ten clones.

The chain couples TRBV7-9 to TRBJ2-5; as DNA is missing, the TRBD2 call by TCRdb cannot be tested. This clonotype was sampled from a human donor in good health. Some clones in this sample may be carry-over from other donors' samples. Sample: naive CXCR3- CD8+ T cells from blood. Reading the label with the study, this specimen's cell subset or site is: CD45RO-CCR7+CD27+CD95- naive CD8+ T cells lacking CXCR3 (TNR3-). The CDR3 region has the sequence CASSSAGGQETQYF.